The present entry profiles one T cell receptor (beta chain) with its context. Its antigen remains unidentified. The data were obtained in a study of beta chain features in type 1 diabetes. On the study more broadly: Patients and healthy donors were similar in age, gender and cell yields.

With V trimmed by 3 bases and J by 6 bases, 4 bases remained unmatched. The CDR3 loop spans 13 amino acids. Germline assignment: CDR1 SGHNT and CDR2 YYREEE (reference sequence). Expressed TCRB transcripts were sequenced after all isolated RNA was converted to cDNA. Assay used: immunoSEQ multiplex PCR; TCRdb lists only in-frame clones, some missing. The table includes about 150,000 clones, over 9% detected once. Overall study results and limits: Type 1 diabetes patients showed a moderate but significant shortening of TCRB CDR3s in all four CD4+ subsets.

This TCR was sampled from a man aged 25-45 years with type 1 diabetes. This sequence joins TRBV5-4 and TRBJ2-3; 7 nucleotides match TRBD2. The source material was central memory CD4+ T cells from blood. The CDR3 sequence is CASSSQLADTQYF. The CDR3 region has the DNA TGTGCCAGCAGCTCGCAACTAGCGGATACGCAGTATTTT. Combining the CDR3 with reference TRBV5-4 and TRBJ2-3 gives the whole variable domain ETGVTQSPTHLIKTRGQQVTLRCSSQSGHNTVSWYQQALGQGPQFIFQYYREEENGRGNFPPRFSGLQFPNYSSELNVNALELDDSALYLCASSSQLADTQYFGPGTRLTVL.